Below are 4 T cell receptor beta chains sequenced from a single sample in a study of CD8+ T cells in alopecia areata. TCR sequencing used cDNA made by reverse transcription of extracted RNA. Generated by immunoSEQ multiplex PCR, the TCRdb table keeps only in-frame clones and is missing some. The sample has about 190,000 clones; 50% to 60% are singletons. The sample was CD4+ T cells sorted from blood, taken at week 0. Receptors were obtained from a human donor with alopecia areata.

This clone was seen just once. The chain couples TRBV4-1 to TRBJ1-1; D gene uncertain. Trimming stripped 0 bases from V and 0 bases from J, with 11 bases between. Germline V CDR1 and CDR2: MGHRA, YSYEKL. The CDR3 is made up of 16 amino acids. The CDR3 DNA is TGCGCCAGCAGCCAAGATCGTGGGAGAGTGAACACTGAAGCTTTCTTT. It is translated as CASSQDRGRVNTEAFF.

In this sample, this clone turned up once. The rearrangement uses TRBV29-1 and TRBJ1-2; weak D call: TRBD1 (5 bases). CDR3 length: 13 amino acids. CDR1 SQVTM and CDR2 ANQGSEA come from the germline V gene. The V and J ends lost 4 bases and 2 bases respectively, with 11 bases between them. CDR3 in DNA: TGCAGCGTTGCCCTGACAGCCAACTATGGCTACACCTTC. Protein: CSVALTANYGYTF.

The genes are TRBV2 and TRBJ1-5, with D unclear. The CDR3 is made up of 14 amino acids. V was trimmed by 7 bases and J by 0 bases, leaving 10 bases between them. Germline CDR1 reads SNHLY; CDR2 reads FYNNEI. The CDR3 DNA follows: TGTGCCAGCAATTTGGATTATAGCAATCAGCCCCAGCATTTT. Its translation: CASNLDYSNQPQHF.

This clone was found once. The chain links TRBV29-1 to TRBJ2-1; 7 bases line up with TRBD2. With V trimmed by 5 bases and J by 3 bases, 7 bases remained unmatched. From germline, CDR1 is SQVTM and CDR2 ANQGSEA. The CDR3 is 14 amino acids. The chain's CDR3 is CSVFGGFVYNEQFF. CDR3 bases: TGCAGCGTTTTCGGGGGGTTCGTCTACAATGAGCAGTTCTTC.